This TCR beta chain appears in the sequencing data of a study of blood T cell repertoires in COVID-19. About the research overall: Samples of COVID-19 (acute and convalescent) were obtained from the United States, Italy and Spain.

Trimming cost V 4 bases and J 2 bases; bases outside gene matches: 3. CDR1 is SEHNR and CDR2 is FQNEAQ in the germline V gene (reference sequence). The CDR3 extends over 15 amino acids. In the original processing: For nucleated cells, counts were estimated from reference gene primer amplification. Measured with immunoSEQ multiplex PCR; TCRdb has only the in-frame clones, and not every one. The V and J calls and clone size come from that table; D and trimming were worked out from the DNA. The sample includes just under 350,000 clones, about 89% of them seen just once. The TCR comes from a woman between 50 and 59 years old with COVID-19, enrolled during active disease. Sample: peripheral blood. The chain carries TRBV7-9 and TRBJ2-1; 9 bases line up with TRBD1. CDR3 loop: CASSSGQGAYNEQFF. In DNA, the CDR3 is TGTGCCAGCAGCTCGGGACAGGGTGCCTACAATGAGCAGTTCTTC.